Presented here are 30 T cell receptor beta chains from one specimen sequenced in a study of beta chain features in type 1 diabetes. Expressed TCRB transcripts were sequenced because the entire RNA isolate underwent reverse transcription. The table came from immunoSEQ multiplex PCR; TCRdb's copy has only in-frame clones and leaves some out. The repertoire holds 140,000 to 150,000 clones, with about 51% as singletons. The sample taken for sequencing was Tregs from blood. Receptors originate from a man aged 18 to 29 in good health.

The chain employs TRBV5-1 and TRBJ2-3; D may be TRBD1 (5 bases). Germline loops: CDR1 SGHRS, CDR2 YFSETQ. V dropped 1 base and J dropped 6 bases, with 15 bases sitting between them. The CDR3 length is 15 residues. In DNA form, the CDR3 reads TGCGCCAGCAGCTTGTTTACAGGTGCCCGTGATACGCAGTATTTT. Encoded protein: CASSLFTGARDTQYF.

The chain joins TRBV5-1 to TRBJ1-1; 8 positions agree with TRBD1. V dropped 0 bases and J dropped 0; count of bases not matched to a gene: 16. CDR1 SGHRS and CDR2 YFSETQ come from the germline V gene. The CDR3 runs to 20 residues. CDR3 sequence reads: CASSLVGPLTGALMNTEAFF. CDR3 nucleotide sequence: TGCGCCAGCAGCTTGGTTGGTCCACTGACAGGGGCATTGATGAACACTGAAGCTTTCTTT.

This clone was seen only once. J is TRBJ1-1 and V is TRBV11-1, with D perhaps TRBD1 (5 bases). The ends were cut back, 7 bases at V and 4 bases at J, with 16 bases in the middle. CDR1 and CDR2 from the germline V gene are SGHAT and FQDESV (reference sequence). This CDR3 spans 14 amino acids. CDR3 bases: TGTGCCAGCACCCAAGAGGTCGGGGGCACTGAAGCTTTCTTT. This sequence encodes CASTQEVGGTEAFF.

The rearrangement joins TRBV18 to TRBJ2-7; 11 nucleotides line up with TRBD2. With V trimmed by 6 bases and J by 0 bases, 10 bases remained unmatched. The CDR3 is made up of 17 amino acids. CDR1 KGHSH and CDR2 LQKENI come from the germline V gene. In DNA, the CDR3 is TGTGCCAGCTCCCACCGACTAGCGGGGTTCCGCTCCTACGAGCAGTACTTC. It encodes CASSHRLAGFRSYEQYF.

This clone has only a few counts. The chain employs TRBV10-3 and TRBJ2-5; TRBD2 matches at 10 bases. TRBJ2-7 explains the end of the DNA better; the J call may be wrong. CDR1 is ENHRY and CDR2 is SYGVKD in the germline V gene. CDR3 length: 14 residues. The CDR3 protein is CAISPSGGGYEQYF. CDR3 sequence (DNA): TGTGCCATCAGCCCTAGCGGGGGAGGCTACGAGCAGTACTTC.

This chain connects TRBV6-1 to TRBJ2-7; 7 positions match TRBD1. This CDR3 has 15 residues. V lost 6 bases, J lost 0 bases, and 8 bases stayed unmatched. Germline values: CDR1 MNHNS, CDR2 SASEGT. This CDR3 reads CASSRSTGNSYEQYF. The CDR3 coding sequence is TGTGCCAGCAGCCGATCGACAGGGAACTCCTACGAGCAGTACTTC.

This clone appeared a few times. V gene TRBV28 combines with J gene TRBJ2-1; a weak D match, TRBD2 (6 bases). Between the trimmed V and J ends, which lost 6 bases and 4 bases, there was a span of 16 bases. The CDR3 has 15 amino acids. Germline assignment: CDR1 MDHEN and CDR2 SYDVKM. The CDR3 spells CASSWVAGRYNEQFF. In DNA, the CDR3 is TGTGCCAGCAGCTGGGTGGCGGGGAGGTACAATGAGCAGTTCTTC.

This rearrangement joins TRBV5-1 to TRBJ2-3, with 12 nucleotides matching TRBD2. This CDR3 is built from 17 residues. Looked up from germline, CDR1 is SGHRS and CDR2 is YFSETQ. J gave up 5 bases and V 0 bases, and 7 bases lay outside the gene matches. The CDR3 DNA is TGCGCCAGCAGCTTGGAACTAGCGGGGGGCAATCAAGATACGCAGTATTTT. It specifies CASSLELAGGNQDTQYF.

This clone was seen a few times. The chain couples TRBV29-1 to TRBJ2-4; D is undetermined. Germline CDR1 and CDR2: SQVTM and ANQGSEA. This CDR3 comprises 13 residues. V was trimmed by 5 bases and J by 0 bases, leaving 8 bases between them. The CDR3 DNA reads as TGCAGCGTTCTTCAGTTAGCCAAAAACATTCAGTACTTC. Encoded protein: CSVLQLAKNIQYF.

This clone appeared once. The rearrangement links TRBV2 to TRBJ1-2; D perhaps matches TRBD1 (6 bases). Looked up from germline, CDR1 is SNHLY and CDR2 is FYNNEI. With 6 bases removed from V and 8 bases from J, the gap between germline ends came to 13 bases. The CDR3 is made up of 12 amino acids. CDR3 DNA sequence: TGTGCCAGCAGGACCAGCAGGGGCGGCTACACCTTC. It encodes CASRTSRGGYTF.

This clone was observed a few times. The gene calls are TRBV11-2 and TRBJ2-3; 10 bases map to TRBD2. CDR1 SGHAT and CDR2 FQNNGV come from the germline V gene. CDR3 length: 17 residues. J was trimmed by 5 bases and V by 5 bases; bases with no gene match: 13. The CDR3, as DNA: TGTGCCAGCAGCCCGGAAATAGCGGGGGGAGTGAAAGATACGCAGTATTTT. It is translated as CASSPEIAGGVKDTQYF.

This clone was detected only a few times. The J gene is TRBJ2-1, the V gene TRBV18, with TRBD2 matching 8 bases. This CDR3 spans 14 amino acids. Germline-derived CDR1 and CDR2 are KGHSH and LQKENI. Unmatched junction bases numbered 4, after V lost 3 bases and J lost 6 bases. This chain's CDR3 is CASSPMAGGNEQFF. The CDR3 bases are TGTGCCAGCTCACCGATGGCGGGGGGCAATGAGCAGTTCTTC. Full variable domain (remainder filled in from reference TRBV18 and TRBJ2-1): NAGVMQNPRHLVRRRGQEARLRCSPMKGHSHVYWYRQLPEEGLKFMVYLQKENIIDESGMPKERFSAEFPKEGPSILRIQQVVRGDSAAYFCASSPMAGGNEQFFGPGTRLTVL.

This clone was counted between two and nine times. The chain employs TRBV29-1 and TRBJ1-3; D unresolved. The V gene lost 6 bases and the J gene lost 0 bases, with 6 bases spanning the gap. The CDR3 has 12 residues. Germline loops: CDR1 SQVTM, CDR2 ANQGSEA. CDR3 protein: CSVANSGNTIYF. DNA for the CDR3: TGCAGCGTCGCGAACTCTGGAAACACCATATATTTT.

The rearrangement links TRBV28 to TRBJ2-2; TRBD1 is a possible D gene (6 bases). From germline, CDR1 is MDHEN and CDR2 SYDVKM. V was pared by 7 bases and J by 4 bases, with 19 bases between. This CDR3 is built from 16 residues. The CDR3 loop reads CASTELPGTLTGELFF. Here the CDR3 DNA reads TGTGCCAGCACCGAACTTCCCGGGACACTCACCGGGGAGCTGTTTTTT. The variable domain in full, completed from reference TRBV28 and TRBJ2-2, reads DVKVTQSSRYLVKRTGEKVFLECVQDMDHENMFWYRQDPGLGLRLIYFSYDVKMKEKGDIPEGYSVSREKKERFSLILESASTNQTSMYLCASTELPGTLTGELFFGEGSRLTVL.

The J gene is TRBJ2-3, the V gene TRBV27; TRBD1 matches at 7 bases. The CDR3 consists of 15 residues. CDR1 and CDR2 from the germline V gene are MNHEY and SMNVEV (reference sequence). The junction had 6 bases not matched to a gene; V was cut back by 6 bases and J by 0 bases. The CDR3 DNA is TGTGCCAGCAGCTACAGGGGATTTAGCACAGATACGCAGTATTTT. It encodes CASSYRGFSTDTQYF.

This clone was seen just once. The chain joins TRBV27 to TRBJ2-7; 8 nucleotides agree with TRBD1. Losses at the gene ends were 3 bases for V and 3 bases for J; bases not matched to a gene: 7. Germline CDR1 is MNHEY and CDR2 is SMNVEV (reference sequence). This CDR3 region has 15 residues. CDR3: CASSFHRQGNYEQYF. DNA for the CDR3: TGTGCCAGCAGTTTTCATAGACAGGGGAACTACGAGCAGTACTTC.

Only a few counts were recorded for this clone. This chain connects TRBV7-9 to TRBJ2-5, with D possibly matching TRBD2 (6 bases). The CDR3 runs to 15 residues. Per the germline V gene, CDR1 is SEHNR and CDR2 is FQNEAQ (reference sequence). V was cut by 0 bases and J by 11 bases, with 19 bases left in between. CDR3 residues: CASSLALGTAGSQYF. The CDR3 DNA reads as TGTGCCAGCAGCTTAGCCCTCGGGACTGCCGGGAGTCAGTACTTC.

V and J are TRBV7-2 and TRBJ1-2; TRBD1 matches 7 bases. After removal of 0 bases from V and 0 bases from J, the junction contained 13 bases not matched to a gene. Germline CDR1 SGHTA, CDR2 FQGNSA. CDR3 size: 19 residues. The CDR3, as DNA: TGTGCCAGCAGCTTAGCGTACAGGGGCGGAGAAATAGCTAACTATGGCTACACCTTC. This codes for CASSLAYRGGEIANYGYTF.

This clone was seen only a few times. The rearrangement joins TRBV19 to TRBJ1-3; D is undetermined. V was clipped by 6 bases and J by 4 bases, with 10 bases between them. Germline CDR1 and CDR2: LNHDA and SQIVND (reference sequence). The CDR3 is made up of 13 amino acids. The CDR3 DNA is TGTGCCAGTAGGCGGGTTGGAGGAAACACCATATATTTT. It is translated as CASRRVGGNTIYF. Full variable domain (missing parts from reference TRBV19 and TRBJ1-3): DGGITQSPKYLFRKEGQNVTLSCEQNLNHDAMYWYRQDPGQGLRLIYYSQIVNDFQKGDIAEGYSVSREKKESFPLTVTSAQKNPTAFYLCASRRVGGNTIYFGEGSWLTVV.

This sequence joins TRBV4-2 and TRBJ2-3, with D hard to call. The V and J ends lost 0 bases and 4 bases respectively, with 8 bases between them. CDR1 LGHNA and CDR2 YNFKEQ come from the germline V gene. The CDR3 length is 14 residues. The CDR3 nucleotides read TGTGCCAGCAGCCAAGAGGCCTCTCCAGATACGCAGTATTTT. Translating it yields CASSQEASPDTQYF.

The gene calls are TRBV29-1 and TRBJ1-1; TRBD1 matches 8 bases. CDR3 size: 13 residues. V was clipped by 7 bases and J by 4 bases; unmatched bases: 8. The V gene's germline CDR1 is SQVTM and CDR2 ANQGSEA. The CDR3 nucleotides read TGCAGCGGTCGGACAGGGCTGGTCACTGAAGCTTTCTTT. Amino acids: CSGRTGLVTEAFF.

V is TRBV6-5 and J is TRBJ1-6, with 8 bases that match TRBD1. Germline CDR1 is MNHEY and CDR2 is SVGAGI. Trimming took 6 bases from V and 9 from J; bases not matched to a gene: 7. The CDR3 length is 14 residues. In DNA, the CDR3 is TGTGCCAGCAGCGCCGTGGACAGGGCTTCACCCCTCCACTTT. Amino acids: CASSAVDRASPLHF.

The chain has TRBV29-1 and TRBJ2-3, with a tentative D call TRBD2 (6 bases). Trimming shortened V by 4 bases and J by 2 bases, and 10 bases separated the two germline ends. CDR1 is SQVTM, CDR2 ANQGSEA, per germline. This CDR3 is built from 13 residues. The CDR3 here is CSVAGDSTDTQYF. The DNA of the CDR3 is TGCAGCGTTGCGGGGGACTCCACAGATACGCAGTATTTT.

The chain combines TRBV18 with TRBJ2-4; 9 nucleotides match TRBD2. The length of the CDR3 is 14 residues. Per germline, CDR1 KGHSH and CDR2 LQKENI. The J segment lost 5 bases and the V segment lost 1 base, leaving 0 bases of the junction unmatched. CDR3 sequence reads: CASSPQRGENIQYF. The DNA for the CDR3 is TGTGCCAGCTCACCACAGCGGGGGGAAAACATTCAGTACTTC.

This clone was seen once. The CDR3 here is CASSYKQGLAGGRSYNEQFF. The DNA of the CDR3 is TGTGCCAGCAGCTATAAACAGGGACTAGCGGGGGGCCGCTCCTACAATGAGCAGTTCTTC. V is TRBV27 and J is TRBJ2-1, with 15 bases lining up with TRBD2. This CDR3 has 20 amino acids. The V gene end was trimmed by 6 bases and the J gene end by 0 bases; junction bases not matched to a gene: 12. In germline, CDR1 is MNHEY, CDR2 SMNVEV (reference sequence).

This clone was observed a few times. The CDR3 sequence: CANRGTSAGNEQFF. Written as DNA, the CDR3 is TGTGCCAACCGGGGTACCTCGGCCGGCAATGAGCAGTTCTTC. This chain connects TRBV2 to TRBJ2-1; perhaps TRBD2 as D (5 bases). Germline V CDR1 and CDR2: SNHLY, FYNNEI. The length of the CDR3 is 14 residues. Trimming took off 10 bases at V and 6 bases at J, with 19 bases between the two ends.

This clone was seen only a few times. The chain is built from TRBV7-2 and TRBJ2-7; D possibly corresponds to TRBD2 (5 bases). Trimming cost V 5 bases and J 3 bases, with 11 bases left between them. Per the germline V gene, CDR1 is SGHTA and CDR2 is FQGNSA. The CDR3 extends over 13 amino acids. Here the CDR3 DNA reads TGTGCCAGCAGCACCAGGACTGGCTACGAGCAGTACTTC. Its protein is CASSTRTGYEQYF.

This rearrangement joins TRBV7-2 to TRBJ2-3; tentatively, D is TRBD1 (7 bases). The CDR3 covers 14 residues. Trimming left V 5 bases short and J 3 bases short, with 12 bases between. In germline, CDR1 is SGHTA, CDR2 FQGNSA. Here the CDR3 reads CASSLRGETDTQYF. For the CDR3, the DNA is TGTGCCAGCAGCCTCAGGGGGGAGACAGATACGCAGTATTTT.

The J gene is TRBJ1-1, the V gene TRBV5-1, with D perhaps matching TRBD1 (5 bases). V was trimmed by 0 bases and J by 6 bases, leaving 15 bases between them. From germline, CDR1 is SGHRS and CDR2 YFSETQ. The CDR3 loop spans 15 amino acids. CDR3 sequence reads: CASSLGPGEAAEAFF. DNA for the CDR3: TGCGCCAGCAGCTTGGGCCCGGGGGAGGCCGCTGAAGCTTTCTTT.

This clone was seen more than once but under ten times. This sequence joins TRBV19 and TRBJ1-2; D not certain. CDR1 and CDR2 (germline): LNHDA, SQIVND (reference sequence). V was cut by 7 bases and J by 4 bases, with 10 bases left in between. This CDR3 region has 12 residues. The DNA of the CDR3 is TGTGCCAGTACCCAGACTGGCTATGGCTACACCTTC. Amino acids: CASTQTGYGYTF.